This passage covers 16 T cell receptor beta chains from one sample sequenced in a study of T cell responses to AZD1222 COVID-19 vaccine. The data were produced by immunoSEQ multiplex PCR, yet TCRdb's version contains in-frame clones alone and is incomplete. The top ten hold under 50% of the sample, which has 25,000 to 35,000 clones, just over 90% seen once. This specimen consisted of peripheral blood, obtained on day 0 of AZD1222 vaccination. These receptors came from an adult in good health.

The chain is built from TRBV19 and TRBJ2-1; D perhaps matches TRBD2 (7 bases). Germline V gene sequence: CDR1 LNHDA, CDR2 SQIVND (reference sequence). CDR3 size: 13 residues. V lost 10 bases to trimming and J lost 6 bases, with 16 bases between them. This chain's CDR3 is CATKEGGINEQFF. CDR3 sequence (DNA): TGTGCCACTAAGGAGGGGGGGATCAATGAGCAGTTCTTC.

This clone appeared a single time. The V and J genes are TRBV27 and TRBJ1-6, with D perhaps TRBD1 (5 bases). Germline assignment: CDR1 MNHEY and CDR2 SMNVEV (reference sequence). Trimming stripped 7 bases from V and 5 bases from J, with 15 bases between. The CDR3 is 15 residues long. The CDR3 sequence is CASKLQEIDNSPLHF. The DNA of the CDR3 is TGTGCCAGCAAACTACAGGAGATCGATAATTCACCCCTCCACTTT.

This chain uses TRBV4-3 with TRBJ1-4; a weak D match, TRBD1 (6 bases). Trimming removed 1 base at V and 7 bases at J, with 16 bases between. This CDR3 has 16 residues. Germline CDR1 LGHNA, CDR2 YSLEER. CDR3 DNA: TGCGCCAGCAGCCAAGTAGGACAGTCGTATGGTGAAAAACTGTTTTTT. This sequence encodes CASSQVGQSYGEKLFF.

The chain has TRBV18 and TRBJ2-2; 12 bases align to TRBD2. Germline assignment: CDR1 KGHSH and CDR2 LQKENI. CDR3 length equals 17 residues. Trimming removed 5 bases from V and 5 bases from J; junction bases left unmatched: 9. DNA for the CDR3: TGTGCCAGCTCATCCCGGACTAGCGGGGCCAAAACCGGGGAGCTGTTTTTT. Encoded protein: CASSSRTSGAKTGELFF. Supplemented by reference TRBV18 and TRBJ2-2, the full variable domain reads NAGVMQNPRHLVRRRGQEARLRCSPMKGHSHVYWYRQLPEEGLKFMVYLQKENIIDESGMPKERFSAEFPKEGPSILRIQQVVRGDSAAYFCASSSRTSGAKTGELFFGEGSRLTVL.

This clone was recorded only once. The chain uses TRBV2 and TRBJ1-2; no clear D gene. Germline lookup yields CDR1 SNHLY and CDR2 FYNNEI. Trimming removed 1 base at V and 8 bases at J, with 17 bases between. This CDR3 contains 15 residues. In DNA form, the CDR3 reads TGTGCCAGCAGTGAAGGAGGCGGGGTGGTTGGCGGCTACACCTTC. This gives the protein CASSEGGGVVGGYTF.

The CDR3 protein is CASSLVVTRNTEAFF. In nucleotides, the CDR3 is TGCGCCAGCAGCTTGGTGGTCACCCGGAACACTGAAGCTTTCTTT. V is TRBV5-1 and J is TRBJ1-1; D ambiguous. This CDR3 contains 15 residues. The germline CDR1 and CDR2 sequences are SGHRS and YFSETQ. V was trimmed by 0 bases and J by 1 base, leaving 10 bases between them.

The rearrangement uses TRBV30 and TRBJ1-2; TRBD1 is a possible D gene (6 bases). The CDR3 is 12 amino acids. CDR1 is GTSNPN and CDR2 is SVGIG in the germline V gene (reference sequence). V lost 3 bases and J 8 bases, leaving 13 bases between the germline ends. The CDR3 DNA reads TGTGCCTGGAGCACAGGGCTAAGAGGCTACACCTTC. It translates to CAWSTGLRGYTF.

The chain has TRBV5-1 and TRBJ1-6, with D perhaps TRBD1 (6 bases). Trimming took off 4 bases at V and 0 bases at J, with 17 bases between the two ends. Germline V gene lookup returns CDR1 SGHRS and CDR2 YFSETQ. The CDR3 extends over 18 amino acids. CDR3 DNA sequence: TGCGCCAGCAGCCCGGACAGTCCCGGGAGCTCCTATAATTCACCCCTCCACTTT. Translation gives CASSPDSPGSSYNSPLHF.

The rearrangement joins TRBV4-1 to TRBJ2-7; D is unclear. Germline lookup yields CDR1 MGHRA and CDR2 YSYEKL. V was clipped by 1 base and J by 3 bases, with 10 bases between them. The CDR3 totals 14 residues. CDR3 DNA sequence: TGCGCCAGCAGCCAAGCGAGTACATTCTACGAGCAGTACTTC. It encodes CASSQASTFYEQYF.

In nucleotides, the CDR3 is TGTGCCAGCAGCCCCTCTGGTGGACAAAACTATGGCTACACCTTC. It translates to CASSPSGGQNYGYTF. The chain links TRBV7-2 to TRBJ1-2; D might be TRBD1 (5 bases). The CDR3 length is 15 residues. Trimming stripped 5 bases from V and 2 bases from J, with 15 bases between. Germline CDR1 is SGHTA and CDR2 is FQGNSA.

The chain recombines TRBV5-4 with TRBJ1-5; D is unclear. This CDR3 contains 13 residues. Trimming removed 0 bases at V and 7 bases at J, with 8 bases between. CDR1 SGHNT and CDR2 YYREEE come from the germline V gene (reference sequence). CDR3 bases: TGTGCCAGCAGCTTGGGCACGGGCCAGCCCCAGCATTTT. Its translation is CASSLGTGQPQHF.

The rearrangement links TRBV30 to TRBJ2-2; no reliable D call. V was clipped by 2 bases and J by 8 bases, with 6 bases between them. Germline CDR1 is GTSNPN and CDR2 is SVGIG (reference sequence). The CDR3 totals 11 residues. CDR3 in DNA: TGTGCCTGGAGTATCGTTGGGGAGCTGTTTTTT. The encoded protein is CAWSIVGELFF.

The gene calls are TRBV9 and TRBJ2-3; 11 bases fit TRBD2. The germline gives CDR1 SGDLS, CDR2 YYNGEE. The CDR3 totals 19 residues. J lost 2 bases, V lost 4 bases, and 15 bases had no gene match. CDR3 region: CASSLRQGASGGYTDTQYF. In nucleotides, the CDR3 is TGTGCCAGCAGCCTGCGACAGGGAGCTAGCGGGGGGTACACAGATACGCAGTATTTT.

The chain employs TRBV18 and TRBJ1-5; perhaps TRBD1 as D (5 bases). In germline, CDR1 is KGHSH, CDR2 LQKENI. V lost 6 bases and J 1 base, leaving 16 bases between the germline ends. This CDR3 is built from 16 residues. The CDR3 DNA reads TGTGCCAGCTCTCCCTTATCCGGGGCCAGCAATCAGCCCCAGCATTTT. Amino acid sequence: CASSPLSGASNQPQHF.

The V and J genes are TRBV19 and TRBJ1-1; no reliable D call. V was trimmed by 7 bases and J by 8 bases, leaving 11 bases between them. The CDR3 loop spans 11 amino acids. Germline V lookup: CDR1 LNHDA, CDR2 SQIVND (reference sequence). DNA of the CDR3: TGTGCCAGTATTGTGCGGTGGGAAGCTTTCTTT. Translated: CASIVRWEAFF.

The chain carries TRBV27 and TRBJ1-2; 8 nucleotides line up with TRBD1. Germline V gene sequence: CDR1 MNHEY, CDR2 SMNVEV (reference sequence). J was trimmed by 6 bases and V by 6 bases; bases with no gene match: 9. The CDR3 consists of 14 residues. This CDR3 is CASSLRQGIDGYTF. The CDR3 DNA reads TGTGCCAGCAGCCTCCGACAGGGGATCGATGGCTACACCTTC.